This is a list of T cell receptor beta chains from one sample in a study of T cells after yellow fever vaccination. TCRdb itself ran the 5' RACE reads through MiXCR, one entry per CDR3 protein. The top ten clones hold around 15% of a sample with a few hundred thousand distinct CDR3 sequences, 15% to 20% of them seen once. Sample: PBMCs, taken 15 days after the yellow fever booster vaccination. The receptor source for this set is a man between 25 and 39 years old who received the YFV17D yellow fever vaccine. Both conserved end residues are part of each CDR3. A D gene is named only where the DNA matches it firmly. Only part of the rows carry a size: once, few, many, or a class if the clone is expanded.

cdr3_nt cdr3_aa clone_size j_call v_call d_call
TGTGCCAGCAGTTACTCGCTCGGGGTAGTTGGCAAAAACATTCAGTACTTC CASSYSLGVVGKNIQYF few TRBJ2-4 TRBV6-5 .
TGTGCCAGCAGTTACTGGGGCGGTGCCTACGAGCAGTACTTC CASSYWGGAYEQYF . TRBJ2-7 TRBV6-2/TRBV6-3 .
TGTGCCAGCAGCTTACTAGGGCTAGGCGGCTACGAGCAGTACTTC CASSLLGLGGYEQYF . TRBJ2-7 TRBV7-2 .
TGTGCCATCAGTGAGTCGCCCGGACTAGCGGCCCCTAGCACAGATACGCAGTATTTT CAISESPGLAAPSTDTQYF few TRBJ2-3 TRBV10-3 TRBD2
TGTGCCAGCAGTTACTCATCCCTAGCTGCAGATACGCAGTATTTT CASSYSSLAADTQYF . TRBJ2-3 TRBV6-5 .
TGTGCCATCAGTGAGTCCCGGGACAGGGTTCTAGCAGATACGCAGTATTTT CAISESRDRVLADTQYF once TRBJ2-3 TRBV10-3 TRBD1
TGTGCCAGCAGCAAGCGACAGGCCACGCAAGAGACCCAGTACTTC CASSKRQATQETQYF . TRBJ2-5 TRBV28 .
TGCAGTGCTAGAGGGTGGACAGACAATGAGCAGTTCTTC CSARGWTDNEQFF . TRBJ2-1 TRBV20-1 .
TGTGCCAGCTCACCAGTGGGCCAAGAGCAGTTCTTC CASSPVGQEQFF few TRBJ2-1 TRBV18 .
TGCGCCAGCAGCTTGGAGCCCGGGGAGCAGTACTTC CASSLEPGEQYF few TRBJ2-7 TRBV5-1 .
TGTGCCAGCAGCTCTGGGGGGGGACAGGGTCCCTTC CASSSGGGQGPF . TRBJ2-1 TRBV7-2 TRBD1
TGCAGCGCTCGGACAGGGAAAGGAGAGACCCAGTACTTC CSARTGKGETQYF few TRBJ2-5 TRBV29-1 TRBD1
TGTGCCAGCAGCCCCAGGCGGGGGGTCACAGATACGCAGTATTTT CASSPRRGVTDTQYF . TRBJ2-3 TRBV7-6 TRBD2
TGTGCCAGCAGGCCCTCCGGGGCTAGCAATCAGCCCCAGCATTTT CASRPSGASNQPQHF few TRBJ1-5 TRBV12-3/TRBV12-4 .
TGCAGTGTTACGGGACAGCTCCAAGAGACCCAGTACTTC CSVTGQLQETQYF . TRBJ2-5 TRBV20-1 TRBD1
TGCGCCAGCAGCTTCCGGGACAGGGTGACAGATACGCAGTATTTT CASSFRDRVTDTQYF few TRBJ2-3 TRBV5-1 TRBD1
TGTGCCAGCAGCTTGTGGGGGCGTACCGGGGAGCTGTTTTTT CASSLWGRTGELFF few TRBJ2-2 TRBV7-2 .
TGTGCCAGCAATCCCCGACAGGTGTCGAACACTGAAGCTTTCTTT CASNPRQVSNTEAFF . TRBJ1-1 TRBV12-3/TRBV12-4 .
TGTGCCAGCAGTTTTATAGGGACTAACTATGGCTACACCTTC CASSFIGTNYGYTF many TRBJ1-2 TRBV12-3/TRBV12-4 .
TGTGCCAGCAGCTTGGCGGCCGGTGGCTACACCTTC CASSLAAGGYTF few TRBJ1-2 TRBV5-6 .
TGTGCCAGCAGCCCTAGACCGGGACAGGGGGGCCCCGGGGAGCTGTTTTTT CASSPRPGQGGPGELFF few TRBJ2-2 TRBV7-6 TRBD1
TGCAGTGCTCGCGGGACAGCCGACGGAGCTTTCTTT CSARGTADGAFF . TRBJ1-1 TRBV20-1 TRBD1
TGCAGTGCTAGAGGGTTAGCGGAAAGCACAGATACGCAGTATTTT CSARGLAESTDTQYF . TRBJ2-3 TRBV20-1 .
TGTGCCAGCAGCTTGCAGGGGGCTGGTTATAGCACTGAAGCTTTCTTT CASSLQGAGYSTEAFF . TRBJ1-1 TRBV5-4 TRBD1
TGCAGTGCTAGAAAAGGGGCGGCGGGAGAGAACTACGAGCAGTACTTC CSARKGAAGENYEQYF . TRBJ2-7 TRBV20-1 TRBD2
TGTGCCAGCAGCTTGGGCAGGCCCCTCGGTGGTTATGGCTACACCTTC CASSLGRPLGGYGYTF . TRBJ1-2 TRBV5-6 .
TGTGCCAGCAGCTCGCCCCCCGGGTCCTCAAAGCCCAACGTCCTGACTTTC CASSSPPGSSKPNVLTF few TRBJ2-6 TRBV7-6 .
TGTGCCAGCAGCTTCAGCGGTACATTAAACATTCAGTACTTC CASSFSGTLNIQYF once TRBJ2-4 TRBV7-2 .
TGCAGTGCTCAGCGGGGAGCGAACACCGGGGAGCTGTTTTTT CSAQRGANTGELFF . TRBJ2-2 TRBV20-1 TRBD2
TGCAGCGCCCTCGTGAAGGGGACTGAAGCTTTCTTT CSALVKGTEAFF . TRBJ1-1 TRBV20-1 .
TGCAGCGTTGAAGAACAGGGGGACCTCTACGAGCAGTACTTC CSVEEQGDLYEQYF . TRBJ2-7 TRBV29-1 TRBD1
TGCGCCAGCACCGGGACATTAGAAAATCAGCCCCAGCATTTT CASTGTLENQPQHF . TRBJ1-5 TRBV4-3 .
TGTGCCAGCGGTTATAGGGGACAGGGAGTCTTC CASGYRGQGVF . TRBJ2-1 TRBV2 TRBD1
TGTGCCAGTAGTAACCCAACCGGGAATATCCGGGAGACCCAGTACTTC CASSNPTGNIRETQYF . TRBJ2-5 TRBV19 .
TGTGCCAGCAGTCAGCTAGCGGGAGCCTACGAGCAGTACTTC CASSQLAGAYEQYF few TRBJ2-7 TRBV12-3/TRBV12-4 TRBD2
TGTGCCAGCAGTGAATTAGGCATTCAGTACTTC CASSELGIQYF . TRBJ2-4 TRBV25-1 .
TGTGCCAGCAGTGAATTTGGGGGCACTTGGGACACTGAAGCTTTCTTT CASSEFGGTWDTEAFF once TRBJ1-1 TRBV25-1 .
TGCAGTGCTAGAGTTTCAGCGGGAGGCGTAGGCGAGCAGTACTTC CSARVSAGGVGEQYF few TRBJ2-7 TRBV20-1 TRBD2
TGTGCCAGCAGTTACTCCCGACTAGCCCTCTCCTACAATGAGCAGTTCTTC CASSYSRLALSYNEQFF . TRBJ2-1 TRBV6-2/TRBV6-3 TRBD2
TGTGCCAGCAGCGAGGCCCTCGTTGGGGAGCCCCAGCATTTT CASSEALVGEPQHF . TRBJ1-5 TRBV7-9 .
TGTGCCAGCAGCCCCCGACTAGCCGGAGATACGCAGTATTTT CASSPRLAGDTQYF . TRBJ2-3 TRBV7-2 TRBD2
TGTGCCAGCAGCCCGTTTTTTGGGGGAGCAGCCTTCTCCTACGAGCAGTACTTC CASSPFFGGAAFSYEQYF . TRBJ2-7 TRBV11-2 .